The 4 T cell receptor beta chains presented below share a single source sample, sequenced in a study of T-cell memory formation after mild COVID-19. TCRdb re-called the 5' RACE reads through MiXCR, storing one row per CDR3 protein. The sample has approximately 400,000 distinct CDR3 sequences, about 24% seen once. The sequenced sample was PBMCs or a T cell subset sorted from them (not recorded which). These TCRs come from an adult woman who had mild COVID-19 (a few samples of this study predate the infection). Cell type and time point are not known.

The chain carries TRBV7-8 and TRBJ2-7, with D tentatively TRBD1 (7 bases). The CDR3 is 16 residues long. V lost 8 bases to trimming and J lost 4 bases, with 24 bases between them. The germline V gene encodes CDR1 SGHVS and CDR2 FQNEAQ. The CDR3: CASSPGLEGARYEQYF. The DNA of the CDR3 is TGTGCCAGCTCCCCAGGCCTGGAGGGGGCACGATACGAGCAGTACTTC.

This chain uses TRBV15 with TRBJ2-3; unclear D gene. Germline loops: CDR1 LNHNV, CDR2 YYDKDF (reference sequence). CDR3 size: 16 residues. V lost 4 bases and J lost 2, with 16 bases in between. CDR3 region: CATSIKPRGVTDTQYF. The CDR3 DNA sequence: TGTGCCACCAGCATAAAACCGCGTGGGGTCACAGATACGCAGTATTTT.

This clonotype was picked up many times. As DNA, the CDR3 is TGCGCCAGCAGCTCAAACAGGGGTTACGGCTACACCTTC. Its protein is CASSSNRGYGYTF. The chain couples TRBV5-1 to TRBJ1-2; 7 positions agree with TRBD1. The germline V gene has CDR1 SGHRS and CDR2 YFSETQ. The CDR3 extends over 13 amino acids. V shed 3 bases and J 8 bases; nucleotides not matched to a gene: 7. Together with reference TRBV5-1 and TRBJ1-2, the CDR3 gives the full variable domain: KAGVTQTPRYLIKTRGQQVTLSCSPISGHRSVSWYQQTPGQGLQFLFEYFSETQRNKGNFPGRFSGRQFSNSRSEMNVSTLELGDSALYLCASSSNRGYGYTFGSGTRLTVV.

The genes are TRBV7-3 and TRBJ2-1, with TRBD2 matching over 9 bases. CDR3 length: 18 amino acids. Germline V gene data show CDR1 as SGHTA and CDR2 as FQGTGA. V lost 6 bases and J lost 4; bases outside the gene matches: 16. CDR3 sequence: CASSLGLAGRRGYNEQFF. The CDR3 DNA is TGTGCCAGCAGTTTAGGCCTAGCGGGAAGGCGGGGTTACAATGAGCAGTTCTTC.